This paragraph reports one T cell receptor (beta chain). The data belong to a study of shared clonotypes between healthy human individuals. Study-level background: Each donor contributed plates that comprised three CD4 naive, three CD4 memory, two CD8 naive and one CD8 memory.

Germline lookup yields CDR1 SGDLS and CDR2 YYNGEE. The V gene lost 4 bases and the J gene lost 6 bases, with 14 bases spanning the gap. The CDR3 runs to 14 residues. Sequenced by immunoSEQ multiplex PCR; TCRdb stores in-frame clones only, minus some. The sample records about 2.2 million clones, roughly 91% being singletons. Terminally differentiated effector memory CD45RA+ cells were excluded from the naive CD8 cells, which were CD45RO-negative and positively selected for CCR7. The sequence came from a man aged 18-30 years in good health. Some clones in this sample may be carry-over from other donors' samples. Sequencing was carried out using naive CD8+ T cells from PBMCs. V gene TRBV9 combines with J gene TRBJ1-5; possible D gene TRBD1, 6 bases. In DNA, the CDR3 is TGTGCCAGCAGCCTAAGAGGGGGAGCTCAGCCCCAGCATTTT. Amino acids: CASSLRGGAQPQHF.